These 30 T cell receptor beta chains share one sample of origin, sequenced in a study of T cells in Graves' hyperthyroidism and ophthalmopathy. Authors of the study amplified TCR beta CDR3 regions from RNA transcripts. When the TCR CDR3 underwent first-round RT-PCR, the HTBI primer set was used. In TCRdb, the multiplex PCR reads were re-called with MiXCR into one record per CDR3 protein. This sample carries 660,000 or so distinct CDR3 sequences, less than 25% of them seen once, and the ten largest clones take around a third. The sequenced sample consisted of blood. The receptor source for this set is a man under 40 with Graves' ophthalmopathy.

This rearrangement joins TRBV27 to TRBJ2-3, with 10 bases aligning to TRBD2. V lost 6 bases, J lost 2 bases, and 8 bases stayed unmatched. Germline V CDR1 and CDR2: MNHEY, SMNVEV (reference sequence). The CDR3 totals 16 residues. The CDR3 reads CASSLTSGPLTDTQYF. The CDR3 region has the DNA TGTGCCAGCAGCTTGACTAGCGGGCCCCTCACAGATACGCAGTATTTT.

The gene calls are TRBV10-2 and TRBJ2-1; the D gene is possibly TRBD2 (5 bases). The CDR3 runs to 18 residues. Germline CDR1 WSHSY, CDR2 SAAADI. V lost 0 bases, J lost 3 bases, and 18 bases lay in between. The CDR3 protein is CASSESGSSGTLYNEQFF. In DNA form, the CDR3 reads TGCGCCAGCAGTGAGTCGGGGAGCTCGGGAACCCTCTACAATGAGCAGTTCTTC.

This clonotype has ten or more counts. The chain has TRBV6-1 and TRBJ1-5; D remains unclear. Germline values: CDR1 MNHNS, CDR2 SASEGT. V was trimmed by 8 bases and J by 0 bases, leaving 11 bases between them. This CDR3 is 14 amino acids long. The CDR3 nucleotides read TGTGCCAGCCCGCGTAGTTATAGCAATCAGCCCCAGCATTTT. It codes for CASPRSYSNQPQHF.

This clonotype was picked up many times. The V and J genes are TRBV5-1 and TRBJ1-1, with TRBD1 identical over 9 bases. V lost 3 bases, J lost 1 base, and 7 bases stayed unmatched. CDR3 length: 16 amino acids. Germline CDR1 is SGHRS and CDR2 is YFSETQ. In nucleotides, the CDR3 is TGCGCCAGCAGCTCGGGGACAGGGTATGGGAACACTGAAGCTTTCTTT. This sequence encodes CASSSGTGYGNTEAFF.

Regarding this clonotype: Given a much more abundant clone one base away, this may be a read error. The genes are TRBV5-1 and TRBJ2-7, with TRBD2 matching 8 bases. TRBJ2-1 matches the DNA end more closely, so the J call is doubtful. Germline V lookup: CDR1 SGHRS, CDR2 YFSETQ. The CDR3 loop spans 14 amino acids. The chain's CDR3 is CASSLGLETYEQFF. In DNA, the CDR3 is TGTGCCAGCAGCTTGGGACTAGAAACCTACGAGCAGTTCTTC.

The V and J genes are TRBV12-3 or TRBV12-4 and TRBJ2-7; perhaps D is TRBD1 or TRBD2 (5 bases each). This CDR3 has 13 amino acids. Trimming shortened V by 3 bases and J by 5 bases, and 11 bases separated the two germline ends. The CDR3 region is CASSFWGFNEQYF. The CDR3 coding sequence is TGTGCCAGCAGTTTTTGGGGGTTCAACGAGCAGTACTTC.

This clonotype was picked up many times. The chain recombines TRBV18 with TRBJ2-1; possible D gene TRBD2, 6 bases. The germline CDR1 and CDR2 sequences are KGHSH and LQKENI. The CDR3 covers 16 residues. The V end was cut by 0 bases, the J end by 8 bases, with 17 bases between. The CDR3 DNA reads TGTGCCAGCTCACCACCCTCTTTAGCTAGCGCGCATGAGCAGTTCTTC. Translating gives CASSPPSLASAHEQFF.

This clonotype was seen a handful of times. J is TRBJ2-2 and V is TRBV6-1; tentatively, D is TRBD1 (8 bases). V lost 7 bases, J lost 2 bases, and 17 bases lay in between. Germline CDR1 reads MNHNS; CDR2 reads SASEGT. The length of the CDR3 is 16 residues. The CDR3 is CASNRGAGGNTGELFF. The CDR3 nucleotides are TGTGCCAGCAACCGGGGGGCAGGGGGCAACACCGGGGAGCTGTTTTTT.

The table lists this clonotype with a few counts. A much more abundant neighbour one base away suggests this may be a read error. The chain recombines TRBV11-2 with TRBJ2-7; D is unclear. This CDR3 has 15 amino acids. Per the germline V gene, CDR1 is SGHAT and CDR2 is FQNNGV. The germline V and J ends were trimmed by 5 bases and 0 bases, with 14 bases remaining between them. The DNA of the CDR3 is TGTGCCAGCAGCCTAGGACGGCTTAGCTCCTACGAGCAGTACTTC. This translates into CASSLGRLSSYEQYF.

V and J are TRBV13 and TRBJ2-7; 7 positions agree with TRBD2. This CDR3 has 16 amino acids. After removal of 4 bases from V and 2 bases from J, the junction contained 11 bases not matched to a gene. The germline CDR1 and CDR2 sequences are PRHDT and FYEKMQ (reference sequence). DNA for the CDR3: TGTGCCAGCAGCTCATCCTCGGCAGGGAGGGCCTACGAGCAGTACTTC. Translating gives CASSSSSAGRAYEQYF.

In this sample, this clonotype turned up a few times. The V call is TRBV28, the J call TRBJ2-2; D is unclear. The germline V and J ends were trimmed by 8 bases and 0 bases, with 10 bases remaining between them. The germline CDR1 and CDR2 sequences are MDHEN and SYDVKM. This CDR3 comprises 14 residues. CDR3 nucleotide sequence: TGTGCCAGCTTCGAACATACGAACACCGGGGAGCTGTTTTTT. It yields the protein CASFEHTNTGELFF. The full variable domain, completed using reference TRBV28 and TRBJ2-2, is DVKVTQSSRYLVKRTGEKVFLECVQDMDHENMFWYRQDPGLGLRLIYFSYDVKMKEKGDIPEGYSVSREKKERFSLILESASTNQTSMYLCASFEHTNTGELFFGEGSRLTVL.

This clonotype was counted a few times. The chain recombines TRBV28 with TRBJ1-1; TRBD1 matches 8 bases. Trimming at V came to 4 bases and at J to 3 bases, leaving 10 bases not matched to a gene. Germline CDR1 MDHEN, CDR2 SYDVKM. The CDR3 has 16 residues. DNA for the CDR3: TGTGCCAGCAGTTCCCGGACAGGGAGGAGGGACACTGAAGCTTTCTTT. Its translation: CASSSRTGRRDTEAFF.

The chain is built from TRBV20-1 and TRBJ1-5; 7 positions agree with TRBD1. Trimming removed 5 bases from V and 3 bases from J; junction bases left unmatched: 7. The CDR3 has 14 amino acids. From germline, CDR1 is DFQATT and CDR2 SNEGSKA (reference sequence). In DNA, the CDR3 is TGCAGTGCTGTCGGACAGGCCTTCAATCAGCCCCAGCATTTT. The encoded protein is CSAVGQAFNQPQHF.

CDR3 protein: CASTPGTLGWGDTEAFF. The CDR3, as DNA: TGTGCCAGCACCCCAGGGACCCTAGGGTGGGGAGACACTGAAGCTTTCTTT. The chain links TRBV27 to TRBJ1-1; the D gene is possibly TRBD1 (5 bases). Between the trimmed V and J ends, which lost 7 bases and 3 bases, there was a span of 24 bases. The CDR3 totals 17 residues. CDR1 is MNHEY, CDR2 SMNVEV, per germline (reference sequence).

The chain has TRBV4-2 and TRBJ1-1; maybe TRBD1 (6 bases). CDR3 length equals 18 residues. Trimming removed 5 bases from V and 1 base from J, with 23 bases in between. CDR1 is LGHNA, CDR2 YNFKEQ, per germline. Here the CDR3 DNA reads TGTGCCAGCAGCACACAAACCGGGGGCCCCGGAGGGAACACTGAAGCTTTCTTT. It specifies CASSTQTGGPGGNTEAFF.

This clonotype was observed a few times. This chain links TRBV2 with TRBJ2-2; no clear D gene. Deletions cut 4 bases from V and 2 bases from J, with 14 bases between. CDR1 is SNHLY, CDR2 FYNNEI, per germline. This CDR3 has 16 residues. This CDR3 reads CASSGYNGPNTGELFF. The CDR3 region has the DNA TGTGCCAGCAGTGGGTATAACGGACCCAACACCGGGGAGCTGTTTTTT.

This clonotype was found many times. This chain uses TRBV11-2 with TRBJ2-2, with 8 positions matching TRBD2. The germline CDR1 and CDR2 sequences are SGHAT and FQNNGV. CDR3 length: 18 residues. Losses at the gene ends were 0 bases for V and 4 bases for J; bases not matched to a gene: 10. The CDR3 sequence: CASSLEPSGRVGTGELFF. CDR3 nucleotide sequence: TGTGCCAGCAGCTTAGAACCGAGCGGGAGAGTAGGCACCGGGGAGCTGTTTTTT. Together with reference TRBV11-2 and TRBJ2-2, the CDR3 gives the full variable domain: EAGVAQSPRYKIIEKRQSVAFWCNPISGHATLYWYQQILGQGPKLLIQFQNNGVVDDSQLPKDRFSAERLKGVDSTLKIQPAKLEDSAVYLCASSLEPSGRVGTGELFFGEGSRLTVL.

This clonotype was seen at least ten times. The gene calls are TRBV12-3 or TRBV12-4 and TRBJ2-1, with 9 bases aligning to TRBD2. Trimming took 1 base from V and 5 from J; bases not matched to a gene: 6. The CDR3 has 16 residues. The CDR3 loop reads CASSLVVAGENNEQFF. CDR3 coding DNA: TGTGCCAGCAGTTTAGTAGTAGCGGGAGAGAACAATGAGCAGTTCTTC.

This chain uses TRBV6-2 or TRBV6-3 with TRBJ2-1; D call uncertain. The V gene's germline CDR1 is MNHEY and CDR2 SVGEGT. V was pared by 0 bases and J by 9 bases, with 3 bases between. CDR3 length: 11 residues. This CDR3 reads CASSYSSEQFF. In nucleotides, the CDR3 is TGTGCCAGCAGTTACTCAAGTGAGCAGTTCTTC.

The chain employs TRBV6-6 and TRBJ1-3; no reliable D call. V was cut by 0 bases and J by 8 bases, with 11 bases left in between. Looked up from germline, CDR1 is MNHNY and CDR2 is SVGAGI (reference sequence). The CDR3 covers 14 residues. The CDR3 sequence is CASSYSMSGDTIYF. CDR3 DNA sequence: TGTGCCAGCAGTTACTCGATGTCCGGAGACACCATATATTTT.

V is TRBV6-5 and J is TRBJ2-3, with a tentative D call TRBD2 (6 bases). From germline, CDR1 is MNHEY and CDR2 SVGAGI. Trimming shortened V by 4 bases and J by 2 bases, and 19 bases separated the two germline ends. This CDR3 region has 17 residues. CDR3 coding DNA: TGTGCCAGCAGTTCATCCGGCCGTGGGGGGTCCACAGATACGCAGTATTTT. Its translation: CASSSSGRGGSTDTQYF.

This clonotype was detected only a few times. V usage is TRBV20-1 and J usage is TRBJ1-1, with a tentative D call TRBD1 (6 bases). The CDR3 runs to 13 residues. Trimming cost V 0 bases and J 4 bases, with 9 bases left between them. The germline V gene encodes CDR1 DFQATT and CDR2 SNEGSKA (reference sequence). The CDR3 DNA sequence: TGCAGTGCTAGAGATCTGACAGGCACTGAAGCTTTCTTT. It is translated as CSARDLTGTEAFF.

This clonotype was observed a handful of times. An end of the junction differs from the germline gene, which may be a read error. The chain carries TRBV5-4 and TRBJ1-4; 10 nucleotides line up with TRBD1. The CDR3 covers 14 residues. Germline values: CDR1 SGHNT, CDR2 YYREEE (reference sequence). DNA of the CDR3: TGTGCCAGCAGTACGGGACAGGGGAATGAAAAACTATTTTTT. Translated, it gives CASSTGQGNEKLFF.

The V and J genes are TRBV16 and TRBJ1-2; D call uncertain. Germline CDR1 reads KGHSY; CDR2 reads FQNENV. Trimming took 4 bases from V and 0 from J, leaving 21 bases between them. This CDR3 region has 18 residues. The chain's CDR3 is CASSRDVGRISTNYGYTF. CDR3 nucleotides: TGTGCCAGCAGCCGTGACGTTGGCAGAATATCAACTAACTATGGCTACACCTTC. The whole variable domain, remainder taken from reference TRBV16 and TRBJ1-2, is GEEVAQTPKHLVRGEGQKAKLYCAPIKGHSYVFWYQQVLKNEFKFLISFQNENVFDETGMPKERFSAKCLPNSPCSLEIQATKLEDSAVYFCASSRDVGRISTNYGYTFGSGTRLTVV.

There are many counts of this clonotype. The rearrangement uses TRBV12-3 or TRBV12-4 and TRBJ1-1; D is ambiguous. CDR3 length: 12 amino acids. Trimming left V 3 bases short and J 1 base short, with 3 bases between. The CDR3 reads CASSFSNTEAFF. CDR3 DNA: TGTGCCAGCAGTTTTTCGAACACTGAAGCTTTCTTT.

This clonotype was seen repeatedly, ten times or more. The chain is built from TRBV12-3 or TRBV12-4 and TRBJ2-7, with 7 bases that match TRBD2. The trim removed 3 bases at V and 3 bases at J, leaving 5 bases unmatched. The CDR3 extends over 14 amino acids. CDR3 amino acids: CASSFAGVNYEQYF. As DNA, the CDR3 is TGTGCCAGCAGTTTCGCGGGGGTTAACTACGAGCAGTACTTC.

This clonotype occurred many times. CDR3 sequence reads: CASSLPRGPAEQFF. As DNA, the CDR3 is TGTGCCAGCAGCTTACCGAGGGGTCCGGCTGAGCAGTTCTTC. The chain has TRBV7-8 and TRBJ2-1; D might be TRBD1 or TRBD2, each matching 5 bases. The CDR3 is made up of 14 amino acids. Per germline, CDR1 SGHVS and CDR2 FQNEAQ. With 2 bases removed from V and 9 bases from J, the gap between germline ends came to 14 bases. Supplemented by reference TRBV7-8 and TRBJ2-1, the full variable domain reads GAGVSQSPRYKVAKRGQDVALRCDPISGHVSLFWYQQALGQGPEFLTYFQNEAQLDKSGLPSDRFFAERPEGSVSTLKIQRTQQEDSAVYLCASSLPRGPAEQFFGPGTRLTVL.

Only a few counts were recorded for this clonotype. The chain employs TRBV20-1 and TRBJ2-7; TRBD2 matches at 10 bases. The CDR3 extends over 15 amino acids. Germline V gives CDR1 DFQATT, CDR2 SNEGSKA (reference sequence). The V and J ends lost 3 bases and 7 bases, in that order; junction bases with no gene match: 12. The CDR3 nucleotides are TGCAGTGCTAGGGTTAGCGGGAGGAACAAAGGGGAGCAGTACTTC. Its protein product is CSARVSGRNKGEQYF.

This clonotype was seen more than once but under ten times. The gene calls are TRBV7-2 and TRBJ2-7; no clear D. Looked up from germline, CDR1 is SGHTA and CDR2 is FQGNSA. Trimming stripped 5 bases from V and 12 bases from J, with 8 bases between. This CDR3 contains 9 residues. CDR3 protein: CASSVRRYF. The CDR3 bases are TGTGCCAGCAGCGTAAGGCGGTACTTC.

This clonotype came up a few times. This chain connects TRBV10-3 to TRBJ1-1; 11 nucleotides match TRBD1. With 8 bases clipped from V and 5 bases from J, the junction kept 7 bases outside the gene matches. CDR1 ENHRY and CDR2 SYGVKD come from the germline V gene. The CDR3 has 14 amino acids. The CDR3 here is CAIGSGTGGTEAFF. The CDR3 DNA follows: TGTGCCATCGGGTCTGGGACAGGGGGGACTGAAGCTTTCTTT.